A single sample gave rise to the 12 T cell receptor beta chains below, sequenced in a study of T cells in Graves' hyperthyroidism and ophthalmopathy. Amplification targeted TCR beta CDR3 regions from RNA transcripts. A first-round RT-PCR of the TCR CDR3 used the HTBI primer set. TCRdb used MiXCR to reprocess the multiplex PCR reads, holding one entry per CDR3 protein. Among 300,000 to 350,000 distinct CDR3 sequences listed, around 23% were seen once. The specimen sequenced was blood. The receptors come from a woman between 45 and 60 years old with Graves' hyperthyroidism.

This clonotype was recorded once. The chain joins TRBV5-1 to TRBJ1-2; 10 bases agree with TRBD1. Germline loops: CDR1 SGHRS, CDR2 YFSETQ. The trim removed 4 bases at V and 8 bases at J, leaving 8 bases unmatched. This CDR3 comprises 14 residues. CDR3 DNA: TGCGCCAGCAGCCCGGGCGGACAGGGGGTCGGCTACACCTTC. Encoded protein: CASSPGGQGVGYTF. Filled out from reference TRBV5-1 and TRBJ1-2, the complete variable domain reads KAGVTQTPRYLIKTRGQQVTLSCSPISGHRSVSWYQQTPGQGLQFLFEYFSETQRNKGNFPGRFSGRQFSNSRSEMNVSTLELGDSALYLCASSPGGQGVGYTFGSGTRLTVV.

This chain uses TRBV6-5 with TRBJ2-1, with TRBD1 matching over 7 bases. The germline gives CDR1 MNHEY, CDR2 SVGAGI. V lost 2 bases to trimming and J lost 8 bases; unmatched junction nucleotides: 9. The CDR3 extends over 15 amino acids. The CDR3 region has the DNA TGTGCCAGCAGTTACCTCGACAGGGATTCGGATGAGCAGTTCTTC. Its translation is CASSYLDRDSDEQFF.

This rearrangement joins TRBV28 to TRBJ2-1; D is uncertain. The germline gives CDR1 MDHEN, CDR2 SYDVKM. V was cut by 6 bases and J by 14 bases, with 5 bases left in between. There are 8 residues in the CDR3. The CDR3, as DNA: TGTGCCAGCAGCCGTGAGTTCTTC. Encoded protein: CASSREFF.

This clonotype occurred many times. The chain joins TRBV7-6 to TRBJ2-1; the D gene is possibly TRBD2 (6 bases). The CDR3 consists of 15 residues. CDR1 and CDR2 from the germline V gene are SGHVS and FNYEAQ. Trimming removed 6 bases at V and 1 base at J, with 13 bases between. CDR3 sequence reads: CASSFGGRSYNEQFF. Written as DNA, the CDR3 is TGTGCCAGCAGTTTCGGAGGGAGGTCCTACAATGAGCAGTTCTTC.

This clonotype was found once. The chain carries TRBV4-1 and TRBJ2-2, with 7 bases lining up with TRBD1. The CDR3 contains 14 residues. Germline CDR1 and CDR2: MGHRA and YSYEKL. The J segment lost 0 bases and the V segment lost 7 bases, leaving 2 bases of the junction unmatched. The CDR3 DNA sequence: TGCGCCAGCACCGGGACAGCGAACACCGGGGAGCTGTTTTTT. Translated, it gives CASTGTANTGELFF.

The V call is TRBV15, the J call TRBJ2-7; TRBD2 matches 8 bases. The CDR3 has 17 residues. CDR1 LNHNV and CDR2 YYDKDF come from the germline V gene (reference sequence). The V and J ends lost 2 bases and 2 bases, in that order; junction bases with no gene match: 11. CDR3: CATSRTSGTRNPYEQYF. In DNA form, the CDR3 reads TGTGCCACCAGCAGAACCTCCGGGACTAGGAATCCCTACGAGCAGTACTTC.

The chain couples TRBV6-5 to TRBJ2-4; TRBD2 aligns across 11 bases. The CDR3 contains 16 residues. J gave up 8 bases and V 0 bases, and 6 bases lay outside the gene matches. CDR1 MNHEY and CDR2 SVGAGI come from the germline V gene. The CDR3 DNA sequence: TGTGCCAGCAGTTACTCGGGAAATAGCGGGAGGGACATTCAGTACTTC. This gives the protein CASSYSGNSGRDIQYF.

The CDR3 reads CASSLTSISYNEQFF. The CDR3 DNA is TGTGCCAGCAGCTTAACATCTATCTCCTACAATGAGCAGTTCTTC. The chain employs TRBV7-3 and TRBJ2-1; D is undetermined. The CDR3 totals 15 residues. With 0 bases removed from V and 0 bases from J, the gap between germline ends came to 6 bases. Germline values: CDR1 SGHTA, CDR2 FQGTGA.

The table lists this clonotype with many counts. The chain is built from TRBV14 and TRBJ2-3; D may match TRBD1 or TRBD2 (5 bases each). Looked up from germline, CDR1 is SGHDN and CDR2 is FVKESK. Trimming shortened V by 7 bases and J by 3 bases, and 26 bases separated the two germline ends. This CDR3 comprises 18 residues. This CDR3 reads CASTGAVVDSRQTDTQYF. The CDR3 bases are TGTGCCAGCACCGGGGCCGTAGTTGACTCGCGGCAAACAGATACGCAGTATTTT.

This clonotype came up many times. V gene TRBV5-5 combines with J gene TRBJ1-2; unclear D gene. The germline CDR1 and CDR2 sequences are SGHKS and YYEKEE (reference sequence). V lost 1 base to trimming and J lost 0 bases, with 4 bases between them. The CDR3 loop spans 13 amino acids. The CDR3 is CASSLQTNYGYTF. In DNA form, the CDR3 reads TGTGCCAGCAGCTTGCAGACTAACTATGGCTACACCTTC.

This clonotype occurred many times. The chain is built from TRBV7-6 and TRBJ2-5; 14 bases are a match to TRBD2. The V gene end was trimmed by 4 bases and the J gene end by 1 base; junction bases not matched to a gene: 5. CDR3 length: 17 residues. Per the germline V gene, CDR1 is SGHVS and CDR2 is FNYEAQ. The CDR3 spells CASSSWTSGGPQETQYF. Written as DNA, the CDR3 is TGTGCCAGCAGCTCCTGGACTAGCGGGGGGCCCCAAGAGACCCAGTACTTC.

This clonotype was seen a handful of times. The rearrangement joins TRBV12-3 or TRBV12-4 to TRBJ2-4; D unresolved. The CDR3 extends over 14 amino acids. Trimming removed 3 bases at V and 0 bases at J, with 6 bases between. In nucleotides, the CDR3 is TGTGCCAGCAGTTTTTTGGTAGCCAAAAACATTCAGTACTTC. Its protein product is CASSFLVAKNIQYF.